This T cell receptor beta chain was sequenced for a study of blood T cell repertoires in COVID-19 (dated by TCRdb to the early 2020s). Study-level background: Collaborator samples came from the United States, Italy and Spain and covered acute and convalescent phases of COVID-19. Subjects who had been exposed to COVID-19, were actively infected with it, or had recovered from it provided the deeply sampled blood TCRbeta repertoires that made up the dataset. Where HLA class I and class II types were available, the types were taken from metadata supplied by the sample provider, not from assay-based typing. Nearly every sample came with metadata listing a de-identified subject ID, COVID-19 status, age in years and sex. The repertoires were released in a freely available public database meant as a resource for research on the immune response to SARS-CoV-2. Samples were obtained from the ongoing ImmuneRACE study (first 160 participants) and from 1,200 or so subjects provided by 6 global collaborators. The prospective study material was composed of cDNA or gDNA derived from T cells, B-cell-depleted T cells, or PBMCs. The study at large found these results: The quantity of clinical and demographic metadata differed by source and by participant and was supplied without curation.

Enrolling through a virtual design, the prospective study's participants ranged in age from about 18 to 100 years and lived across more than 20 United States geographic areas. Cohort assignment in the prospective study relied on participant-reported clinical history from a screening survey and a study questionnaire. ImmuneRACE Cohort 3 recovered participants were defined by two consecutive negative NP/OP PCR tests, healthcare professional clearance, or symptom resolution. Each participant in the prospective study had whole blood, serum and a nasopharyngeal or oropharyngeal swab collected by mobile phlebotomists. Prospective study participants could optionally give additional blood draws and questionnaires over an approximately 2-month period. Blood samples from the prospective study were shipped frozen or at room temperature prior to DNA extraction. TCRbeta CDR3 regions were amplified from genomic DNA by means of the immunoSEQ Assay, a bias-controlled multiplex PCR. The authors processed their data as follows. The number of nucleated cells in each sample was estimated from the amplification of reference gene primers within the assay. To quantify the absolute abundance of each unique TCRbeta CDR3 rearrangement, sequence reads were collapsed and filtered. For each sample, productive Simpson clonality was calculated as the square root of Simpson's diversity index over productive rearrangements. In its TCRdb copy, this immuneACCESS table keeps in-frame sequences only and misses some clones. Where compared with another copy, unresolved V genes explain less than half of these, and the others have no known cause. For V, J and clone size, that table is used; D and trimming come from the DNA. The sample profile shows some 370,000 clones; 80% to 85% of them were found once. In total, the top ten clones hold around 5% of the sample.

Measured from the cysteine to the phenylalanine, the CDR3 is 15 residues long. The DNA shown is the 45-base CDR3, in frame from base 1. CDR1 and CDR2, looked up from the germline V gene, are MNHEY and SVGAGI. Trimming costs V 6 bases and J 8 bases, and their ends lie 17 bases apart. As to this clone: The target of this receptor is not known. Base qualities are not provided; no much larger clone lies one nucleotide away.

Recombination joined TRBV6-5 with TRBJ1-6; confidence is insufficient to name the D gene. The specimen sequenced was PBMCs or T cells enriched from blood (not recorded which). This sequence was found in a woman in her forties or fifties who had recovered from COVID-19. The CDR3 region reads CASSPRLGRDSPLHF. The DNA reads TGTGCCAGCAGCCCCCGGCTAGGGAGGGATTCACCCCTCCACTTT.